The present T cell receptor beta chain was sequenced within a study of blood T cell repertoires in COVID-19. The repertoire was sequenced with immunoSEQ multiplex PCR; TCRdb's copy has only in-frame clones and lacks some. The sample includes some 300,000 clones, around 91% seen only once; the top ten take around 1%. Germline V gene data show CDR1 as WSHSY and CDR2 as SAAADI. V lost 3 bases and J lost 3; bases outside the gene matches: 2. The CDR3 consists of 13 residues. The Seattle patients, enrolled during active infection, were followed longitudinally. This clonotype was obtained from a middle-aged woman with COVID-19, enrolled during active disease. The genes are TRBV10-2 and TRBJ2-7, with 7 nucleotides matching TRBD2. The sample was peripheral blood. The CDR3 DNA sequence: TGCGCCAGCAGTGATCTAGCGGACTACGAGCAGTACTTC. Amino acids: CASSDLADYEQYF.